Listed below are T cell receptor beta chains from one sample, sequenced in a study of beta chain features in type 1 diabetes. TCRdb keeps only in-frame clones here, not all; method: immunoSEQ multiplex PCR. The sample holds about 340,000 clones, less than 9.5% seen once. The specimen sequenced was central memory CD4+ T cells from blood. The source of these receptors is a woman between 18 and 29 years old in good health. Each CDR3 is given with its conserved first and last residue. The size field is filled for only some rows; it gives once, few, many or a size class.

few TRBJ2-3 TRBV6-1 CASSDTGGADTQYF
. TRBJ1-2 TRBV7-8 CASSLQPGSYGYTF
. TRBJ1-2 TRBV6-5 CASRHRGRGNYGYTF
. TRBJ2-2 TRBV2 CASISGRGSTGELFF
. TRBJ2-7 TRBV7-2 CASSYSGRLSYEQYF
few TRBJ2-3 TRBV5-8 CASSLVRDSRTDTQYF
many TRBJ2-5 TRBV7-8 CASSYLEGQSTQYF
few TRBJ1-1 TRBV7-2 CASSLDIRARNTEAFF
few TRBJ2-7 TRBV2 CASSPQLAGVGEQYF
few TRBJ1-1 TRBV7-2 CASSRRQENTEAFF
. TRBJ2-5 TRBV29-1 CSVPRGLAGGETQYF
few TRBJ2-5 TRBV7-3 CASSRQETQYF
few TRBJ1-3 TRBV5-4 CASSLPGNTIYF
few TRBJ2-7 TRBV2 CASRLGYEQYF
many TRBJ1-2 TRBV7-2 CASSLSIYGYTF
. TRBJ2-7 TRBV29-1 CSAKRDTTYEQYF
. TRBJ2-3 TRBV14 CASSSRTDTQYF
few TRBJ2-1 TRBV5-1 CASSLFSDNEQFF
. TRBJ1-1 TRBV5-1 CASSSVGLLNTEAFF
many TRBJ2-1 TRBV28 CASGLALREQFF
few TRBJ2-2 TRBV4-3 CASSQDRQGAVTGELFF
few TRBJ2-3 TRBV13 CASSSGPHLDTQYF
. TRBJ1-2 TRBV10-2 CASSESERGGGYTF
. TRBJ1-2 TRBV19 CASSIQGLRGYTF
few TRBJ1-4 TRBV11-2 CASSLDRIQGFSGEKLFF
. TRBJ1-2 TRBV9 CASSVRSGSGYTF
. TRBJ1-2 TRBV19 CASSPYQRTNYGYTF
. TRBJ2-1 TRBV7-3 CASSPGLAFYNEQFF
. TRBJ2-3 TRBV29-1 CSVEASTTDTQYF
. TRBJ2-7 TRBV5-1 CASSLVGLWEQYF
few TRBJ2-7 TRBV28 CASRTRYEQYF
. TRBJ2-3 TRBV9 CASSVHPTDTQYF
. TRBJ2-1 TRBV5-1 CASSLGQTYNEQFF
few TRBJ2-1 TRBV18 CASSPGGVRSNEQFF
many TRBJ1-2 TRBV7-2 CASSSNRDGGYTF
many TRBJ2-1 TRBV28 CASSTFEGLAGGYNEQFF
. TRBJ2-7 TRBV7-2 CASSSSPGGGYEQYF